This T cell receptor beta chain was captured in a study of preoperative IRX-2 immunotherapy in early breast cancer. Measured with immunoSEQ multiplex PCR; TCRdb has only the in-frame clones, and not every one. This table has 25,000 to 30,000 clones, around 91% appearing once. The CDR3 loop spans 11 amino acids. V gave up 3 bases and J gave up 8 bases, with 7 bases separating them. Germline loops: CDR1 MRHNA, CDR2 SNTAGT. The treatment: preoperative locoregional IRX-2 cytokine immunotherapy. Preoperative locoregional IRX-2 cytokine immunotherapy was tested in the phase Ib source study. The chain couples TRBV6-4 to TRBJ1-2; D is unclear. The receptor comes from a human donor with breast cancer. Sampling took place from a patient treated with IRX-2 immunotherapy. The CDR3 DNA follows: TGTGCCAGCAGTGATCGTGGAGGCTACACCTTC. Amino acid sequence: CASSDRGGYTF.